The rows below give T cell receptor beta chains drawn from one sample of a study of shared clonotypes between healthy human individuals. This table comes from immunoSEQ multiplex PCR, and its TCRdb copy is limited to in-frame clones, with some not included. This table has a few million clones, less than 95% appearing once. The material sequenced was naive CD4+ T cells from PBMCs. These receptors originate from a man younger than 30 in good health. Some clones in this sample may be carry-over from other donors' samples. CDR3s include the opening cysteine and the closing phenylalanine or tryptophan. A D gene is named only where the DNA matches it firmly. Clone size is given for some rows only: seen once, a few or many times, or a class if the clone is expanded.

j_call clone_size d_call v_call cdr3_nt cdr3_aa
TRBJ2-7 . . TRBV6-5 TGTGCCACCAAAGGGGGAAAGACCTACGAGCAGTACTTC CATKGGKTYEQYF
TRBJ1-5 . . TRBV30 TGTGCCTGGGGGGGGGAGTCCAGAAGGGACTGCGGACAGCCCCAGCATTTT CAWGGESRRDCGQPQHF
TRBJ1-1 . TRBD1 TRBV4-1 TGCGCCAGCAGCCAAGATCCCACAGGGGGAAAAAACACTGAAGCTTTCTTT CASSQDPTGGKNTEAFF
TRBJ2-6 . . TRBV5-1 TGCGCCAGCAGCTTGGGACGGGCCTCTGGGGCCAACGTCCTGACTTTC CASSLGRASGANVLTF
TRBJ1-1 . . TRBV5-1 TGCGCCAGCAGCTTGCCTCAACGGGGCACTGAAGCTTTCTTT CASSLPQRGTEAFF
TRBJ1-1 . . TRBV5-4 TGTGCCAGCAGCTTGGGGGTAAAGGGGAGCACTGAAGCTTTCTTT CASSLGVKGSTEAFF
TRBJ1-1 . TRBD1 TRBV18 TGTGCCAGCTCACCTAGGACAGGGTTAAACACTGAAGCTTTCTTT CASSPRTGLNTEAFF
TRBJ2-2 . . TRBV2 TGTGCCAGCAGAGGGATGGGCACCGGGGAGCTGTTTTTT CASRGMGTGELFF
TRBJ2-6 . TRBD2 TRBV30 TGTGCCTGGAGTGTACTTTTAGCGGGGGGCTCTGGGGCCAACGTCCTGACTTTC CAWSVLLAGGSGANVLTF
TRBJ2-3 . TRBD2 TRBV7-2 TGTGCCAGCAATACTAGAGGGGCTAGCGGGAGCACAGATACGCAGTATTTT CASNTRGASGSTDTQYF
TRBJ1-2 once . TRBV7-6 TGTGCCAGCAGCCCCGGGGGGGGGCTTAACTATGGCTACACCTTC CASSPGGGLNYGYTF
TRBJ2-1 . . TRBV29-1 TGCAGCGTATCCTACAATGAGCAGTTCTTC CSVSYNEQFF
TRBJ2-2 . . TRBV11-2 TGTGCCAGCCGTGTAGGCGCGAACACCGGGGAGCTGTTTTTT CASRVGANTGELFF
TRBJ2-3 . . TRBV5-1 TGCGCCAGCAGCTTGGGACTAGTCGACGATACGCAGTATTTT CASSLGLVDDTQYF
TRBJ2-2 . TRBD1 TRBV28 TGTGCCAGCAGTTTACCTGGGACAGGGATCACCGGGGAGCTGTTTTTT CASSLPGTGITGELFF
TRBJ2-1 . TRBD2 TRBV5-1 TGCGCCAGCAGCTTAGGACTAGCGGGAGAGGGCGAGCAGTTCTTC CASSLGLAGEGEQFF
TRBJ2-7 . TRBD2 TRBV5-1 TGCGCCAGCAGCCTATTAGCGGGGGGAACAGCCTACGAGCAGTACTTC CASSLLAGGTAYEQYF
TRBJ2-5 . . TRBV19 TGTGCCAGTAGTAACCGAGAGACCCAGTACTTC CASSNRETQYF
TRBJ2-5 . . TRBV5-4 TGTGCCAGCAGCTCACCCCGGGACCTACAAGAGACCCAGTACTTC CASSSPRDLQETQYF
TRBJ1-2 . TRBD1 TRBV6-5 TGTGCCAGCAGTACCCGGACAGGGGGCATCTATGGCTACACCTTC CASSTRTGGIYGYTF
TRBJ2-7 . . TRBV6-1 TGTGCCAGCAGTGAAATGTTACTAACGGTCTACGAGCAGTACTTC CASSEMLLTVYEQYF
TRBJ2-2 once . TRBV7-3 TGTGCCAGCAGCCGGTTAGTGGGGGGCTCAGTGACCGGGGAGCTGTTTTTT CASSRLVGGSVTGELFF
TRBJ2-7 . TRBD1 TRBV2 TGTGCCAGCAGTGATCAGGGGGCGGGTTACGAGCAGTACTTC CASSDQGAGYEQYF
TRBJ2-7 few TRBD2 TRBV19 TGTGCCAGTAGTTCTCCACTAGCGCAGCAGTACTTC CASSSPLAQQYF
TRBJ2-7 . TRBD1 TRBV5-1 TGCGCCAGCAGCTTGGCCGGGACAGACCTCTACGAGCAGTACTTC CASSLAGTDLYEQYF
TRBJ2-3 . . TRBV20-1 TGCAGTGGGGCAGCAGATACGCAGTATTTT CSGAADTQYF
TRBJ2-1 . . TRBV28 TGTGCCAGCGGAAACAGGGTCGATGAGCAGTTCTTC CASGNRVDEQFF
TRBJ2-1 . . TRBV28 TGTGCCAGCATCGGAGGGTTGATATACAATGAGCAGTTCTTC CASIGGLIYNEQFF
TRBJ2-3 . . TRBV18 TGTGCCAGCTCATTCAATACAGGAGCGCGCACAGATACGCAGTATTTT CASSFNTGARTDTQYF
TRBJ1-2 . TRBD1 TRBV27 TGTGCCAGCAGGAGAGGGGGCACTAACTATGGCTACACCTTC CASRRGGTNYGYTF
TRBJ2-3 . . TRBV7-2 TGTGCCAGCAGCTTAGCCGGGAGTCCAGATACGCAGTATTTT CASSLAGSPDTQYF
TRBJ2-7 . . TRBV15 TGTGCCACCAGCAGAGTTCGCCAGGCGAGCTCCTACGAGCAGTACTTC CATSRVRQASSYEQYF
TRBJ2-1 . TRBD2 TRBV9 TGTGCCAGCAGCGTCCTGGTAACGGGAGGCCTCCATGAGCAGTTCTTC CASSVLVTGGLHEQFF
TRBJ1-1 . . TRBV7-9 TGTGCCAGCAGCCTACTCCTAGGAGGGGGAACTGAAGCTTTCTTT CASSLLLGGGTEAFF
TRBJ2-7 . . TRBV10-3 TGTGCCATCAGCAGGGACAACGAGCAGTACTTC CAISRDNEQYF
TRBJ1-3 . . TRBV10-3 TGTGCCATCAATGGGGTACCTGGAAACACCATATATTTT CAINGVPGNTIYF
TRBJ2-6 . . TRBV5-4 TGTGCCAGCAGCCCACGGGGCCCTAAACAGGACTCTGGGGCCAACGTCCTGACTTTC CASSPRGPKQDSGANVLTF
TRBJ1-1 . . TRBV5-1 TGCGCCAGCAGCGGACAACCGAACACTGAAGCTTTCTTT CASSGQPNTEAFF
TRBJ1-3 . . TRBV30 TGTGCCTGGAGGTCAGGAGGCTCTGGAAACACCATATATTTT CAWRSGGSGNTIYF
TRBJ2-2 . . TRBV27 TGTGCCAGCACCCTCTGGGGGCCGAACACCGGGGAGCTGTTTTTT CASTLWGPNTGELFF
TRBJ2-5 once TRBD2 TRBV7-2 TGTGCCAGCAGCTACCGCCGACTAGCGGGTTACCAAGAGACCCAGTACTTC CASSYRRLAGYQETQYF
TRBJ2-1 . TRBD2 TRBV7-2 TGTGCCAGCAGCTCCTGGTTCGGGAGGGCCGACAATGAGCAGTTCTTC CASSSWFGRADNEQFF
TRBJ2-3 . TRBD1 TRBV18 TGTGCCAGCTCTCCCGGACAGGGTGGGGTTGATACGCAGTATTTT CASSPGQGGVDTQYF
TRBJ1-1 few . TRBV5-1 TGCGCCAGCAGCCCCCCCAGCCTGGTGAGCACTGAAGCTTTCTTT CASSPPSLVSTEAFF
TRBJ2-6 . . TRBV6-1 TGTGCCAGCATCCCCCAGCGGTCTGGGGCCAACGTCCTGACTTTC CASIPQRSGANVLTF
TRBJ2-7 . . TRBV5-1 TGCGCCAGCAGCCCCGGTAGAAGTAGCGGTACCTACGAGCAGTACTTC CASSPGRSSGTYEQYF
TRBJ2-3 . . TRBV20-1 TGCAGTGCTAGCAAGGATACGCAGTATTTT CSASKDTQYF
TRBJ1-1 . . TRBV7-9 TGTGCCAGCAGCTTAGCGGGGCAGGGATACCTCGAGAACACTGAAGCTTTCTTT CASSLAGQGYLENTEAFF
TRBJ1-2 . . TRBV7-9 TGTGCCAGCAGCTTAATTTCCAAATATGGCTACACCTTC CASSLISKYGYTF
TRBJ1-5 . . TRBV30 TGTGCCTGGAGTGAGCGCCTCAATCAGCCCCAGCATTTT CAWSERLNQPQHF
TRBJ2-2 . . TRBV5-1 TGCGCCAGCAGCGGGGCAGGTTCGGACACCGGGGAGCTGTTTTTT CASSGAGSDTGELFF
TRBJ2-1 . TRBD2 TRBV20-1 TGCAGTGCCTCAGCGGGGGATGAGCAGTTCTTC CSASAGDEQFF
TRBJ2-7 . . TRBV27 TGTGCCAGCAGTTTAAGAGGCGGGGAGAGCTCCTACGAGCAGTACTTC CASSLRGGESSYEQYF
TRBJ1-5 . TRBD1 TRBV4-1 TGCGCCAGCAGCCAAGATTGGGGACAGTATAGCAATCAGCCCCAGCATTTT CASSQDWGQYSNQPQHF
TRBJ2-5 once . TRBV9 TGTGCCAGCAGCGTATGGCACAGCCAAGAGACCCAGTACTTC CASSVWHSQETQYF
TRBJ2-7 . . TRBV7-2 TGTGCCAGCAGCCCCGGGGGTCCATCCTACGAGCAGTACTTC CASSPGGPSYEQYF
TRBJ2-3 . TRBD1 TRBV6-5 TGTGCCAGCAGTTCTCTGGACAGGGGTAGCACAGATACGCAGTATTTT CASSSLDRGSTDTQYF